The source of this T cell receptor beta chain is a study of T cells expressing NK-cell markers. One entry per CDR3 protein, without DNA, is what TCRdb gives after re-calling the 5' RACE reads. Its table lists 450,000 to 600,000 distinct CDR3 sequences. The CDR3 consists of 17 residues. Germline CDR1 is SGHDT and CDR2 is YYEEEE. Sample: blood T cells: a sorted CD56 or NKG2C T cell subset, CD4+ or CD8+ T cells, or bulk PBMC T cells (not recorded which). This sequence was found in a man aged 18 to 29 in good health. The chain joins TRBV5-6 to TRBJ2-1; the D gene TCRdb calls, TRBD1, cannot be checked with no DNA. CDR3 region: CASSLAGGGSPYNEQFF.